Listed below are T cell receptor beta chains from one sample, sequenced in a study of blood T cell repertoires in COVID-19. Sequenced by immunoSEQ multiplex PCR; TCRdb stores in-frame clones only, minus some. This sample has around 160,000 clones, with about 80% found just once. Sequenced: peripheral blood. These receptors all come from a woman of 80 years or more with acute or convalescent COVID-19. CDR3s leave out the opening cysteine and the closing phenylalanine or tryptophan.

v_gene	j_gene	CDR3aa
TRBV10-3	TRBJ2-1	AISGKQGGRGNEQF
TRBV18	TRBJ1-2	ASSPPDSYYGYT
TRBV2	TRBJ2-3	ASLGEDASTDTQY
TRBV5-6	TRBJ1-1	ASSSVNSPGQQNTEAF
TRBV28	TRBJ2-1	ASSPWTSGPSYNEQF
TRBV21-1	TRBJ2-2	ARSGGTITGELF
TRBV27	TRBJ2-7	ASSFEGGYEQY
TRBV5-1	TRBJ1-2	ASSLEGRGVGYT
TRBV9	TRBJ2-1	ASSVQSSGYNEQF
TRBV10-3	TRBJ2-5	AITPGDKETQY
TRBV5-4	TRBJ2-4	ASSLAQRTGEKNIQY
TRBV14	TRBJ2-2	ASSQGVAGELF
TRBV7-2	TRBJ2-5	ASSSPLAGGGETQY
TRBV5-4	TRBJ2-7	ASSSGTSLTYEQY
TRBV30	TRBJ1-1	AWSITGGGTEAF
TRBV5-4	TRBJ2-5	ASSLEIAVQETQY
TRBV28	TRBJ2-7	ASRSIEGQY
TRBV6-6	TRBJ1-5	ASTLDFISNQPQH
TRBV11-2	TRBJ2-7	ASSHRGPYEQY
TRBV5-4	TRBJ1-1	ASSSGGTANTEAF
TRBV2	TRBJ2-3	ASSEGTGGGGSTDTQY
TRBV5-4	TRBJ2-2	ASSLAAGVGTGELF
TRBV25-1	TRBJ1-2	ASSESSGDGYT
TRBV19	TRBJ2-1	ASSIQRGNNEQF
TRBV5-6	TRBJ2-3	ASTKPRSGNADTQY
TRBV13	TRBJ2-3	ASSLRRQEPQKDTQY
TRBV6-5	TRBJ1-1	AIPTGGLTEAF
TRBV6-6	TRBJ2-7	ASSPGGPTLQY